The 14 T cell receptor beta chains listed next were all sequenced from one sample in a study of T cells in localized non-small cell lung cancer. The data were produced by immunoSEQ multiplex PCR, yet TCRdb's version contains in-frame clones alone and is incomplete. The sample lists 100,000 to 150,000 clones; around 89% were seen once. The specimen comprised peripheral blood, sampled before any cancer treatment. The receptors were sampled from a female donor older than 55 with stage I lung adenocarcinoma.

The DNA for the CDR3 is TGCGCCAGCAGTGGAACTAGCGGGGCCTACGAGCAGTACTTC. Translating it yields CASSGTSGAYEQYF. The J gene is TRBJ2-7, the V gene TRBV10-2; TRBD2 aligns across 10 bases. From germline, CDR1 is WSHSY and CDR2 SAAADI. The trim removed 4 bases at V and 2 bases at J, leaving 2 bases unmatched. CDR3 length: 14 amino acids.

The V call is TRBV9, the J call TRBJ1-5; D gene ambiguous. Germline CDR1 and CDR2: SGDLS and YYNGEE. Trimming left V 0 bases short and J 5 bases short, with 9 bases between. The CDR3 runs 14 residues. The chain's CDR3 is CASSVAPLDQPQHF. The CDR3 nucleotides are TGTGCCAGCAGCGTAGCCCCCCTTGATCAGCCCCAGCATTTT.

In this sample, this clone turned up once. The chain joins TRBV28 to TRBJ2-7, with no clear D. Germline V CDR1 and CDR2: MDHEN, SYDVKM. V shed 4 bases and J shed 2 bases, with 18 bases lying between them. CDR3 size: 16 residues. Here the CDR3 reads CASSSPNRARAYEQYF. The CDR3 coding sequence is TGTGCCAGCAGTTCACCCAACCGGGCGAGAGCCTACGAGCAGTACTTC.

DNA for the CDR3: TGTGCCAGCAGTTATGTGGATAGCAATCAGCCCCAGCATTTT. Amino acids: CASSYVDSNQPQHF. The J gene is TRBJ1-5, the V gene TRBV6-6; D not certain. This CDR3 is built from 14 residues. The germline gives CDR1 MNHNY, CDR2 SVGAGI (reference sequence). Trimming left V 3 bases short and J 0 bases short, with 6 bases between.

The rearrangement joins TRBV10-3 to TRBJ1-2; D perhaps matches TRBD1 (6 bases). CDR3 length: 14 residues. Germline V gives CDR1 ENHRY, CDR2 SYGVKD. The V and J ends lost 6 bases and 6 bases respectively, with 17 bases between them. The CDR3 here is CAIRDFGQMNGYTF. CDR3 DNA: TGTGCCATCAGGGATTTTGGACAGATGAATGGCTACACCTTC.

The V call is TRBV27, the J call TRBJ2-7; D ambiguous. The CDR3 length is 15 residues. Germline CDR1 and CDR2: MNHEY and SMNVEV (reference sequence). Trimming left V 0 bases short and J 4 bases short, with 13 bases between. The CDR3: CASSLSVPGLYEQYF. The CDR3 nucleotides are TGTGCCAGCAGTTTATCGGTCCCGGGTTTATACGAGCAGTACTTC.

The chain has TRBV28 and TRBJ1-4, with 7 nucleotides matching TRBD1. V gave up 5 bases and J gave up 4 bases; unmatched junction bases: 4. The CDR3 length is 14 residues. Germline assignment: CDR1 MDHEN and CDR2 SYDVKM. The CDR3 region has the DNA TGTGCCAGCAGTCGGACAGGCTTTAATGAAAAACTGTTTTTT. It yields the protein CASSRTGFNEKLFF. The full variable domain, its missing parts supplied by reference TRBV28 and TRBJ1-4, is DVKVTQSSRYLVKRTGEKVFLECVQDMDHENMFWYRQDPGLGLRLIYFSYDVKMKEKGDIPEGYSVSREKKERFSLILESASTNQTSMYLCASSRTGFNEKLFFGSGTQLSVL.

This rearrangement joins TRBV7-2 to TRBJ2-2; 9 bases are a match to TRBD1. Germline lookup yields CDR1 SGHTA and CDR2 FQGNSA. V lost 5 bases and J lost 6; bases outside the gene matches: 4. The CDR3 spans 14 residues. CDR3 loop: CASSTRQGAGELFF. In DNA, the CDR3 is TGTGCCAGCAGCACCCGACAGGGGGCCGGGGAGCTGTTTTTT. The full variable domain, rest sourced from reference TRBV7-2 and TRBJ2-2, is GAGVSQSPSNKVTEKGKDVELRCDPISGHTALYWYRQSLGQGLEFLIYFQGNSAPDKSGLPSDRFSAERTGGSVSTLTIQRTQQEDSAVYLCASSTRQGAGELFFGEGSRLTVL.

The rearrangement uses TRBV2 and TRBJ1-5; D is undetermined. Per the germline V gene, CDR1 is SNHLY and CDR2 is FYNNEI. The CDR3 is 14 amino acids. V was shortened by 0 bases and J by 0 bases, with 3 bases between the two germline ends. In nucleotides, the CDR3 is TGTGCCAGCAGTGAAGCGCTTAGCAATCAGCCCCAGCATTTT. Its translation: CASSEALSNQPQHF. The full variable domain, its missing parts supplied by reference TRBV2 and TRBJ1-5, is EPEVTQTPSHQVTQMGQEVILRCVPISNHLYFYWYRQILGQKVEFLVSFYNNEISEKSEIFDDQFSVERPDGSNFTLKIRSTKLEDSAMYFCASSEALSNQPQHFGDGTRLSIL.

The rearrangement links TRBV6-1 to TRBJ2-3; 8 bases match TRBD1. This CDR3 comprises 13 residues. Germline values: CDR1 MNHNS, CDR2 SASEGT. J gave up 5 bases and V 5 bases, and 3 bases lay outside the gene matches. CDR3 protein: CASSLQGEDTQYF. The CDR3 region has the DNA TGTGCCAGCAGTTTACAGGGGGAAGATACGCAGTATTTT.

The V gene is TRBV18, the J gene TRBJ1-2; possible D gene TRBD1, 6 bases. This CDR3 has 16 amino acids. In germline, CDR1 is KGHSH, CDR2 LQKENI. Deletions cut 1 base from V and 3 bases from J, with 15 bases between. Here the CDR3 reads CASSPQGPGAHYGYTF. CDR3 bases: TGTGCCAGCTCACCACAGGGGCCAGGGGCCCACTATGGCTACACCTTC.

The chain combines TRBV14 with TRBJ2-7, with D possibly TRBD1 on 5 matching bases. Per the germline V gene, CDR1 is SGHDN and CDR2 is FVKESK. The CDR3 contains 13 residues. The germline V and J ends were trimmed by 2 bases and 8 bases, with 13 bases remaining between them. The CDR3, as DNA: TGTGCCAGCAGCCAACCCGTAGGGGAAAAGCAGTACTTC. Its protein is CASSQPVGEKQYF.

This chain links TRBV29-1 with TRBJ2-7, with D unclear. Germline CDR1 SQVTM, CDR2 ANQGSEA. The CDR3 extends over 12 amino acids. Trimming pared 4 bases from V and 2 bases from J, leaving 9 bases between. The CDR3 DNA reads TGCAGCGTTGGCCGGGTGGCCTACGAGCAGTACTTC. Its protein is CSVGRVAYEQYF.

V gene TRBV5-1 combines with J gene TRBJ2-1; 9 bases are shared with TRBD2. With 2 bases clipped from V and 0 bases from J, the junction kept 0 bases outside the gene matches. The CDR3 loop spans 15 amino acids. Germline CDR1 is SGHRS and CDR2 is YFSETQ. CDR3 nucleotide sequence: TGCGCCAGCAGCTTTAGCGGGAGCTCCTACAATGAGCAGTTCTTC. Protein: CASSFSGSSYNEQFF.